These 18 T cell receptor beta chains were sequenced from one sample in a study of T cell clones after liver transplantation. Produced via immunoSEQ multiplex PCR; TCRdb's table is partial and in-frame only. Of nearly 55,000 clones in the sample, around 85% were seen once. The sequences come from CD4+ T cells from blood, collected before liver transplant. These receptors originate from a human donor who received a liver transplant.

V gene TRBV14 combines with J gene TRBJ2-1; 15 bases line up with TRBD2. CDR1 is SGHDN and CDR2 is FVKESK in the germline V gene. The CDR3 has 20 residues. Trimming took 2 bases from V and 0 from J; bases not matched to a gene: 8. CDR3 sequence: CASSQRLGLAGGSSYNEQFF. The CDR3 nucleotides are TGTGCCAGCAGCCAAAGGCTGGGACTAGCGGGGGGTAGCTCCTACAATGAGCAGTTCTTC.

The chain uses TRBV28 and TRBJ2-3; no firm D call. Germline V gives CDR1 MDHEN, CDR2 SYDVKM. The CDR3 totals 14 residues. V lost 2 bases and J lost 1, with 7 bases in between. CDR3 protein: CASSLPSGTDTQYF. DNA of the CDR3: TGTGCCAGCAGTTTACCCAGCGGCACAGATACGCAGTATTTT.

CDR3 DNA: TGTGCCAGCAGCGTAGATGTCAGCGCCTACGAGCAGTACTTC. This codes for CASSVDVSAYEQYF. The gene calls are TRBV9 and TRBJ2-7, with unresolved D. Germline V lookup: CDR1 SGDLS, CDR2 YYNGEE. The V end was cut by 0 bases, the J end by 2 bases, with 9 bases between. The CDR3 consists of 14 residues.

The rearrangement joins TRBV6-6 to TRBJ2-6; D is undetermined. In germline, CDR1 is MNHNY, CDR2 SVGAGI (reference sequence). V shed 4 bases and J shed 1 base, with 8 bases lying between them. CDR3 length equals 15 residues. The CDR3 DNA follows: TGTGCCAGCAGTTCCGTAGATTCTGGGGCCAACGTCCTGACTTTC. Translated, it gives CASSSVDSGANVLTF.

The gene calls are TRBV27 and TRBJ1-6; TRBD1 agrees at 8 bases. CDR3 size: 19 residues. Looked up from germline, CDR1 is MNHEY and CDR2 is SMNVEV (reference sequence). V trimming: 3 bases; J trimming: 4 bases; junction bases outside the gene matches: 14. The CDR3 here is CASSFTDRARRGYNSPLHF. In DNA form, the CDR3 reads TGTGCCAGCAGTTTCACGGACAGGGCGAGGAGGGGGTATAATTCACCCCTCCACTTT.

The chain has TRBV7-2 and TRBJ1-1; no firm D call. CDR1 and CDR2 (germline): SGHTA, FQGNSA. Between the trimmed V and J ends, which lost 6 bases and 3 bases, there was a span of 23 bases. The CDR3 extends over 17 amino acids. DNA of the CDR3: TGTGCCAGCAGTCCCCAGACCGGACGGAGCGGGTACACTGAAGCTTTCTTT. Translation: CASSPQTGRSGYTEAFF.

The J gene is TRBJ2-3, the V gene TRBV28; TRBD2 matches at 8 bases. From germline, CDR1 is MDHEN and CDR2 SYDVKM. Losses at the gene ends were 6 bases for V and 2 bases for J; bases not matched to a gene: 7. The CDR3 is 15 amino acids. DNA for the CDR3: TGTGCCAGCAGGGGGAGCGGGAGACCCACAGATACGCAGTATTTT. Amino acids: CASRGSGRPTDTQYF.

The gene calls are TRBV19 and TRBJ1-3; 9 positions agree with TRBD1. V shed 3 bases, J shed 2 bases, and the junction held 14 bases outside the gene matches. The CDR3 runs to 19 residues. Germline V lookup: CDR1 LNHDA, CDR2 SQIVND (reference sequence). The CDR3 region has the DNA TGTGCCAGTAGTATTGAAGGGACAGGGAGTTTCGGAACTGGAAACACCATATATTTT. This sequence encodes CASSIEGTGSFGTGNTIYF.

The chain links TRBV7-2 to TRBJ2-5; 7 bases map to TRBD1. Germline CDR1 is SGHTA and CDR2 is FQGNSA. This CDR3 contains 16 residues. The V gene end was trimmed by 0 bases and the J gene end by 5 bases; junction bases not matched to a gene: 9. Here the CDR3 DNA reads TGTGCCAGCAGCTTAGCGCTCCAGGGGGTGGTGGAGACCCAGTACTTC. As protein: CASSLALQGVVETQYF.

This clone appeared once. The rearrangement joins TRBV4-1 to TRBJ2-7; perhaps TRBD2 as D (5 bases). V was pared by 1 base and J by 3 bases, with 10 bases between. The CDR3 contains 14 residues. Germline V gene data show CDR1 as MGHRA and CDR2 as YSYEKL. The CDR3 nucleotides read TGCGCCAGCAGCCAAGGCCCGGGAAACTACGAGCAGTACTTC. This encodes CASSQGPGNYEQYF.

The table lists this clone with many counts. The chain couples TRBV5-4 to TRBJ2-2; TRBD1 or TRBD2 may be the D gene (5 bases each). CDR1 and CDR2 (germline): SGHNT, YYREEE (reference sequence). V lost 5 bases and J 5 bases, leaving 16 bases between the germline ends. This CDR3 region has 15 residues. The CDR3 nucleotides are TGTGCCAGCAGTCCACCGGGACGACAAACCGGGGAGCTGTTTTTT. Protein sequence: CASSPPGRQTGELFF.

The chain links TRBV11-1 to TRBJ2-7; D gene ambiguous. Germline V gene data show CDR1 as SGHAT and CDR2 as FQDESV (reference sequence). The CDR3 extends over 18 amino acids. The V and J ends lost 1 base and 3 bases respectively, with 22 bases between them. The CDR3 reads CASSLDERSGRWHYEQYF. The CDR3 nucleotides are TGTGCCAGCAGCTTAGATGAGCGTTCGGGCAGATGGCACTACGAGCAGTACTTC.

The V and J genes are TRBV9 and TRBJ1-3, with D uncertain. From germline, CDR1 is SGDLS and CDR2 YYNGEE. Trimming pared 2 bases from V and 8 bases from J, leaving 11 bases between. There are 13 residues in the CDR3. CDR3 residues: CASSVGEADTIYF. DNA for the CDR3: TGTGCCAGCAGCGTTGGGGAGGCGGACACCATATATTTT.

The chain uses TRBV4-1 and TRBJ2-5; a weak D match, TRBD1 (5 bases). Looked up from germline, CDR1 is MGHRA and CDR2 is YSYEKL. V was trimmed by 0 bases and J by 4 bases, leaving 15 bases between them. The length of the CDR3 is 16 residues. The CDR3 sequence is CASSQDRGTLGETQYF. The CDR3 region has the DNA TGCGCCAGCAGCCAAGATAGGGGCACCTTAGGAGAGACCCAGTACTTC.

This chain uses TRBV7-2 with TRBJ1-1; no definite D call. This CDR3 has 14 residues. Germline CDR1 SGHTA, CDR2 FQGNSA. V was shortened by 0 bases and J by 0 bases, with 5 bases between the two germline ends. The CDR3 nucleotides are TGTGCCAGCAGCTTAGCGTTAGTGAACACTGAAGCTTTCTTT. Protein product: CASSLALVNTEAFF.

This sequence joins TRBV7-2 and TRBJ1-5; possibly TRBD1 for D (5 bases). CDR3 size: 15 residues. Between the trimmed V and J ends, which lost 0 bases and 7 bases, there was a span of 13 bases. CDR1 and CDR2 from the germline V gene are SGHTA and FQGNSA. CDR3 coding DNA: TGTGCCAGCAGCTTAGCAGGGGCAGGGTTGCAGCCCCAGCATTTT. Its protein product is CASSLAGAGLQPQHF.

The chain has TRBV10-3 and TRBJ1-4; D not resolved. Germline V gene lookup returns CDR1 ENHRY and CDR2 SYGVKD. The CDR3 loop spans 16 amino acids. The V end was cut by 2 bases, the J end by 0 bases, with 10 bases between. Written as DNA, the CDR3 is TGTGCCATCAGTGAGCGGGGAAGGACAACTAATGAAAAACTGTTTTTT. Amino acid sequence: CAISERGRTTNEKLFF.

The rearrangement uses TRBV19 and TRBJ2-1; TRBD2 might be the D (6 bases). Germline V gene lookup returns CDR1 LNHDA and CDR2 SQIVND (reference sequence). The CDR3 loop spans 16 amino acids. V was pared by 7 bases and J by 8 bases, with 24 bases between. The CDR3 bases are TGTGCCAGTATGGGTAGGGACTTATATAGACGCCATGAGCAGTTCTTC. It yields the protein CASMGRDLYRRHEQFF.